Below, 11 T cell receptor beta chains from the same sample are listed, as sequenced in a study of OX40 agonist ivuxolimab in advanced cancers. Some clones are missing from TCRdb's copy, which holds only in-frame ones; the method was immunoSEQ multiplex PCR. Of 55,000 to 70,000 clones in the sample, around four fifths are singletons; the top ten hold 3.5% to 4%. The sequencing used CD4+ or CD8+ T cells sorted from blood, collected in a trial of the OX40 agonist ivuxolimab. The receptors stem from an adult with an advanced solid tumor such as melanoma, head and neck, liver or kidney cancer.

Only a few counts were recorded for this clone. The chain joins TRBV5-6 to TRBJ2-1; perhaps TRBD1 as D (5 bases). Germline V gene data show CDR1 as SGHDT and CDR2 as YYEEEE. This CDR3 spans 16 amino acids. Trimming removed 0 bases at V and 0 bases at J, with 10 bases between. CDR3: CASSLDRSSSYNEQFF. In DNA form, the CDR3 reads TGTGCCAGCAGCTTGGACAGGTCTAGCTCCTACAATGAGCAGTTCTTC.

The chain recombines TRBV30 with TRBJ2-2; D is ambiguous. V lost 1 base, J lost 6 bases, and 12 bases lay in between. The length of the CDR3 is 14 residues. Germline lookup yields CDR1 GTSNPN and CDR2 SVGIG (reference sequence). The chain's CDR3 is CAWSAGQPAGELFF. The CDR3 region has the DNA TGTGCCTGGAGTGCGGGCCAACCGGCCGGGGAGCTGTTTTTT.

The chain joins TRBV7-8 to TRBJ1-5; the D gene is possibly TRBD1 (5 bases). The V end was cut by 0 bases, the J end by 3 bases, with 15 bases between. Germline assignment: CDR1 SGHVS and CDR2 FQNEAQ. This CDR3 contains 17 residues. CDR3 protein: CASSLAPRGPSNQPQHF. The CDR3 DNA follows: TGTGCCAGCAGCTTAGCGCCAAGGGGCCCCTCCAATCAGCCCCAGCATTTT.

J is TRBJ2-7 and V is TRBV27, with 8 bases matching TRBD1. This CDR3 comprises 15 residues. Germline CDR1 is MNHEY and CDR2 is SMNVEV (reference sequence). The junction had 15 bases not matched to a gene; V was cut back by 6 bases and J by 8 bases. CDR3 in DNA: TGTGCCAGCAGCCCGAGCGCTAACAGGGGGTTCCAGCAGTACTTC. Translating gives CASSPSANRGFQQYF.

The chain recombines TRBV7-2 with TRBJ1-3; D is possibly TRBD1 (6 bases). The CDR3 totals 14 residues. Germline CDR1 reads SGHTA; CDR2 reads FQGNSA. V was shortened by 7 bases and J by 7 bases, with 17 bases between the two germline ends. CDR3 protein: CASTPVTGANTIYF. CDR3 DNA sequence: TGTGCCAGCACCCCCGTTACGGGGGCGAACACCATATATTTT.

The chain is built from TRBV4-3 and TRBJ2-7; D not resolved. V was trimmed by 1 base and J by 1 base, leaving 11 bases between them. The germline CDR1 and CDR2 sequences are LGHNA and YSLEER. CDR3 length: 15 residues. The CDR3 bases are TGCGCCAGCAGCCAAGGAAATACTGGGTCCTACGAGCAGTACTTC. Residues: CASSQGNTGSYEQYF.

This clone was counted once. The chain links TRBV5-1 to TRBJ2-6; TRBD2 is a possible D gene (6 bases). The germline V gene has CDR1 SGHRS and CDR2 YFSETQ. The germline V and J ends were trimmed by 7 bases and 4 bases, with 15 bases remaining between them. This CDR3 comprises 15 residues. CDR3 in amino acids: CASDPGGPGANVLTF. CDR3 nucleotides: TGCGCCAGCGATCCCGGAGGGCCCGGGGCCAACGTCCTGACTTTC.

The V and J genes are TRBV7-9 and TRBJ1-1, with 8 bases identical to TRBD1. Germline assignment: CDR1 SEHNR and CDR2 FQNEAQ (reference sequence). The V gene end was trimmed by 3 bases and the J gene end by 8 bases; junction bases not matched to a gene: 5. The CDR3 has 13 residues. CDR3 sequence (DNA): TGTGCCAGCAGCTTGGACAGGGACGCGGAAGCTTTCTTT. This translates into CASSLDRDAEAFF.

The CDR3, as DNA: TGTGCCTGGAGTTCGGGGGGAGAGACCCAGTACTTC. Protein: CAWSSGGETQYF. The rearrangement uses TRBV30 and TRBJ2-5; 7 positions match TRBD2. J was trimmed by 4 bases and V by 2 bases; bases with no gene match: 1. The V gene's germline CDR1 is GTSNPN and CDR2 SVGIG (reference sequence). This CDR3 has 12 residues.

This clone has a handful of counts. The chain employs TRBV7-8 and TRBJ2-7; maybe TRBD2 (6 bases). The CDR3 sequence is 14 residues long. The V end was cut by 1 base, the J end by 4 bases, with 11 bases between. Germline V gene data show CDR1 as SGHVS and CDR2 as FQNEAQ. The CDR3 here is CASSLDGRGYEQYF. CDR3 coding DNA: TGTGCCAGCAGCTTAGACGGGAGAGGGTACGAGCAGTACTTC. The complete variable domain, with remaining parts taken from reference TRBV7-8 and TRBJ2-7, reads GAGVSQSPRYKVAKRGQDVALRCDPISGHVSLFWYQQALGQGPEFLTYFQNEAQLDKSGLPSDRFFAERPEGSVSTLKIQRTQQEDSAVYLCASSLDGRGYEQYFGPGTRLTVT.

The chain combines TRBV7-2 with TRBJ2-7; TRBD2 aligns across 10 bases. The germline V gene encodes CDR1 SGHTA and CDR2 FQGNSA. The CDR3 is 15 residues long. After removal of 6 bases from V and 2 bases from J, the junction contained 7 bases not matched to a gene. CDR3 DNA: TGTGCCAGCAGTCTAAAGCGGGAGGGAACCTACGAGCAGTACTTC. This encodes CASSLKREGTYEQYF.